This T cell receptor beta chain derives from a study of T cells in Graves' hyperthyroidism and ophthalmopathy. At the level of the study: Peripheral blood was drawn at first diagnosis, prior to all treatment. Study observations and caveats: Most thyroid clonotypes that were expanded above 0.001 also turned up in blood.

If no ophthalmopathy progression occurred within 18 months, Graves' hyperthyroidism was stable. Amplification of TCR beta CDR3 regions was performed using RNA transcripts as template. A first-round RT-PCR of the TCR CDR3 used the HTBI primer set. From the multiplex PCR reads, TCRdb called clonotypes with MiXCR, one entry per CDR3 protein. The data hold around 720,000 distinct CDR3 sequences, with roughly 32% observed a single time. In this sample, this clonotype turned up many times. Its antigen is currently unknown. Germline-derived CDR1 and CDR2 are DFQATT and SNEGSKA (reference sequence). V gave up 6 bases and J gave up 4 bases, with 18 bases separating them. This CDR3 spans 14 amino acids.

The source material was blood. The V gene is TRBV20-1, the J gene TRBJ1-2; no definite D call. This receptor was taken from a woman aged 40-49 years with Graves' hyperthyroidism. The DNA for the CDR3 is TGCAGTGCCCCAAATCCCGGGGAACTCTATGGCTACACCTTC. It specifies CSAPNPGELYGYTF.